This T cell receptor beta chain was recorded in a study of blood T cells in healthy people across ages. Study-level findings and limits: Greater diversity and more naive CD4+ cells were seen in long-lived donors than in aged donors.

As regards this clonotype: Its antigen remains unknown.

PCR was performed a second time for roughly 7 to 12 cycles using a sample-barcoded 5' primer and a J-beta primer mix. Via MiXCR, TCRdb re-called the 5' RACE reads, giving one row per CDR3 protein. The sample holds about 2 million distinct CDR3 sequences, less than 50% seen once. Peripheral blood was drawn, around 9.3 milliliters per donor. Each sample yielded at least 6 million isolated PBMCs. The CDR3 extends over 15 amino acids. V was cut by 3 bases and J by 1 base, with 13 bases left in between. Germline lookup yields CDR1 SGDLS and CDR2 YYNGEE. Source material: blood. This TCR was recovered from a middle-aged woman in good health. This chain links TRBV9 with TRBJ2-5; D unclear. CDR3 bases: TGTGCCAGCAGCGCCCGCACGGCGATCCAAGAGACCCAGTACTTC. Translating it yields CASSARTAIQETQYF.